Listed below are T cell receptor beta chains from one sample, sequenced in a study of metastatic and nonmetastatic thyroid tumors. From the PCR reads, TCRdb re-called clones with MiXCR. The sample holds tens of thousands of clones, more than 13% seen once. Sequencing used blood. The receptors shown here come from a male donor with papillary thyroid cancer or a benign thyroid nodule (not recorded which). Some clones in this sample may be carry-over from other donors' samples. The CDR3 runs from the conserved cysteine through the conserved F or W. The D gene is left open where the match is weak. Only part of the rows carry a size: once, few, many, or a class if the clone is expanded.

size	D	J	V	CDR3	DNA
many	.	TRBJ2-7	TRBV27	CASSSWEEQYF	TGTGCCAGCAGTTCCTGGGAGGAGCAGTACTTC
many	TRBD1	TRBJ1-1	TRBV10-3	CAISSRQGKRTEAFF	TGTGCCATCAGCTCTAGACAGGGCAAACGGACTGAAGCTTTCTTT
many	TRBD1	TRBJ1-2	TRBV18	CASSPGQGARRNYGYTF	TGTGCCAGCTCACCCGGACAGGGGGCCAGGCGAAACTATGGCTACACCTTC
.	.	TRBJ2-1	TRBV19	CASSVTGLASGYNEQFF	TGTGCCAGCTCCGTGACAGGTCTTGCTAGCGGATACAATGAGCAGTTCTTC
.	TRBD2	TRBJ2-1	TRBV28	CASSLTPGTSVIGDEQFF	TGTGCCAGCAGTCTAACTCCCGGGACTAGCGTGATTGGGGATGAGCAGTTCTTC
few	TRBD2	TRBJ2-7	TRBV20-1	CSAREPGLGVYEQYF	TGCAGTGCTAGAGAGCCGGGACTAGGAGTCTACGAGCAGTACTTC
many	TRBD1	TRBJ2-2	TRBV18	CASSPRPGTGDTGELFF	TGTGCCAGCTCACCACGGCCCGGGACAGGGGACACCGGGGAGCTGTTTTTT
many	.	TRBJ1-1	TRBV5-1	CASSDSGVEAFF	TGCGCCAGCAGCGACAGCGGGGTTGAAGCTTTCTTT
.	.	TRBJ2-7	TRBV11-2	CASSLLHGVTYEQYF	TGTGCCAGCAGCTTACTCCACGGGGTGACCTACGAGCAGTACTTC
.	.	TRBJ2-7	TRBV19	CASSNAALEQYF	TGTGCCAGTAGTAACGCGGCACTCGAGCAGTACTTC
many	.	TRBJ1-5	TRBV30	CAWSVQEDQPQHF	TGTGCCTGGAGTGTACAGGAGGATCAGCCCCAGCATTTT
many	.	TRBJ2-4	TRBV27	CASSLEGGNIQYF	TGTGCCAGCAGTTTAGAGGGGGGAAACATTCAGTACTTC
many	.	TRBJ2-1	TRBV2	CASSGGGLAATSSYNEQFF	TGTGCCAGCAGTGGAGGGGGACTGGCGGCGACGAGCTCCTACAATGAGCAGTTCTTC
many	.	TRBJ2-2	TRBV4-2	CASSPRTSLTTGELFF	TGTGCCAGCAGCCCGCGGACATCGCTGACCACCGGGGAGCTGTTTTTT
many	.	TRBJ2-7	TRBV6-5	CASSYDGSREQYF	TGTGCCAGCAGTTACGACGGAAGCAGGGAGCAGTACTTC
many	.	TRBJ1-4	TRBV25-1	CASSELGATNEKLFF	TGTGCCAGCAGTGAATTGGGGGCAACTAATGAAAAACTGTTTTTT
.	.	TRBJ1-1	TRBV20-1	CSARGGRWTEAFF	TGCAGTGCTAGGGGGGGGCGGTGGACTGAAGCTTTCTTT